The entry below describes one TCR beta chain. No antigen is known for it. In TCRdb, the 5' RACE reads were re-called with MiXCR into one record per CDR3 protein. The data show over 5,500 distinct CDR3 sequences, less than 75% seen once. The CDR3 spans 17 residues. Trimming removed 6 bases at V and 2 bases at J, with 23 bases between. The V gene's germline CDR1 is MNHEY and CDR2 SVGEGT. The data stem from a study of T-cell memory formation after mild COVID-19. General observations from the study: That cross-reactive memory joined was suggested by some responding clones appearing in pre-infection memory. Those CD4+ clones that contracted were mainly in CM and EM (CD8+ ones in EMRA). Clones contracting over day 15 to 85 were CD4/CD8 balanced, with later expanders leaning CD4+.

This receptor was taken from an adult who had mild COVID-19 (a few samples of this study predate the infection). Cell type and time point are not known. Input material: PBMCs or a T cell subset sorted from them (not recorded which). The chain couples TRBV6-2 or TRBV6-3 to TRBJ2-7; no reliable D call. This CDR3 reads CASSYRHGGPPAYEQYV. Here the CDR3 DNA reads TGTGCCAGCAGCTATCGTCATGGTGGCCCGCCGGCCTACGAGCAGTACGTC.